These 18 T cell receptor beta chains came from one sample sequenced in a study of shared clonotypes between healthy human individuals. Sequencing used immunoSEQ multiplex PCR; TCRdb keeps in-frame clones, though not all of them. Of about 980,000 clones in the sample, 60% to 85% were seen once. The specimen sequenced was memory CD4+ T cells sorted from blood. Sample subset: CD45RA-negative fraction. The receptor source for this set is a man younger than 35 in good health.

This clone showed up just a few times. This chain links TRBV5-6 with TRBJ1-1, with 11 bases fitting TRBD1. The CDR3 contains 15 residues. J gave up 1 base and V 6 bases, and 5 bases lay outside the gene matches. CDR1 and CDR2 from the germline V gene are SGHDT and YYEEEE. The CDR3 DNA reads as TGTGCCAGCATCCCGGACAGGGGGCGGAACACTGAAGCTTTCTTT. It codes for CASIPDRGRNTEAFF. Looking up the rest from reference TRBV5-6 and TRBJ1-1 gives the full variable domain: DAGVTQSPTHLIKTRGQQVTLRCSPKSGHDTVSWYQQALGQGPQFIFQYYEEEERQRGNFPDRFSGHQFPNYSSELNVNALLLGDSALYLCASIPDRGRNTEAFFGQGTRLTVV.

This clone was counted once. The chain employs TRBV5-4 and TRBJ2-7, with no clear D. From germline, CDR1 is SGHNT and CDR2 YYREEE (reference sequence). Deletions cut 1 base from V and 12 bases from J, with 14 bases between. The CDR3 length is 12 residues. The CDR3 loop is CASSLTLARPYF. The CDR3 region has the DNA TGTGCCAGCAGCTTGACCCTTGCCAGGCCGTACTTC.

The chain couples TRBV6-1 to TRBJ1-5, with a possible D match to TRBD1 (5 bases). This CDR3 spans 15 amino acids. The V gene's germline CDR1 is MNHNS and CDR2 SASEGT. V lost 6 bases and J lost 4, with 16 bases in between. The CDR3 bases are TGTGCCAGCAGCCCCATGGAAGGGACGAATCAGCCCCAGCATTTT. Its translation: CASSPMEGTNQPQHF.

In DNA, the CDR3 is TGCGCCAGCAGCTTGGAAGGGGCAAGAAACTACGAGCAGTACTTC. This codes for CASSLEGARNYEQYF. V usage is TRBV5-1 and J usage is TRBJ2-7; perhaps TRBD1 as D (5 bases). The CDR3 length is 15 residues. The V and J ends lost 0 bases and 3 bases respectively, with 13 bases between them. Per the germline V gene, CDR1 is SGHRS and CDR2 is YFSETQ.

The chain combines TRBV5-5 with TRBJ2-1; unclear D gene. Germline V gene sequence: CDR1 SGHKS, CDR2 YYEKEE (reference sequence). Trimming took 5 bases from V and 5 from J, leaving 17 bases between them. The CDR3 is 15 amino acids. CDR3 DNA: TGTGCCAGCAGGGTACTTGGTAGAGAAAACAATGAGCAGTTCTTC. Translation gives CASRVLGRENNEQFF. Looking up the rest from reference TRBV5-5 and TRBJ2-1 gives the full variable domain: DAGVTQSPTHLIKTRGQQVTLRCSPISGHKSVSWYQQVLGQGPQFIFQYYEKEERGRGNFPDRFSARQFPNYSSELNVNALLLGDSALYLCASRVLGRENNEQFFGPGTRLTVL.

This chain links TRBV6-5 with TRBJ2-7; no clear D gene. The CDR3 is 14 residues long. Trimming removed 5 bases at V and 6 bases at J, with 17 bases between. Germline CDR1 reads MNHEY; CDR2 reads SVGAGI. CDR3 DNA: TGTGCCAGCAGTCTAGGGATCAGCCCCTCCGAGCAGTACTTC. It translates to CASSLGISPSEQYF.

The J gene is TRBJ2-1, the V gene TRBV7-3; D possibly corresponds to TRBD1 (5 bases). V lost 3 bases and J 0 bases, leaving 12 bases between the germline ends. This CDR3 region has 16 residues. Germline V gene data show CDR1 as SGHTA and CDR2 as FQGTGA. Here the CDR3 DNA reads TGTGCCAGCAGCTTGCGACGACAGACCTCCTACAATGAGCAGTTCTTC. It encodes CASSLRRQTSYNEQFF.

The V and J genes are TRBV27 and TRBJ1-1; 9 nucleotides align to TRBD1. V shed 3 bases, J shed 5 bases, and the junction held 4 bases outside the gene matches. Germline CDR1 reads MNHEY; CDR2 reads SMNVEV (reference sequence). The CDR3 is 14 residues long. CDR3 sequence (DNA): TGTGCCAGCAGTTTCGGGACAGGGAGAACTGAAGCTTTCTTT. This sequence encodes CASSFGTGRTEAFF.

The V and J genes are TRBV27 and TRBJ1-6; unclear D gene. This CDR3 contains 14 residues. Between the trimmed V and J ends, which lost 8 bases and 2 bases, there was a span of 10 bases. CDR1 and CDR2 (germline): MNHEY, SMNVEV (reference sequence). CDR3 protein: CASRISTYNSPLHF. The CDR3 bases are TGTGCCAGCCGCATTTCTACCTATAATTCACCCCTCCACTTT.

This chain uses TRBV27 with TRBJ1-1; D may be TRBD1 (5 bases). CDR3 size: 15 residues. Germline lookup yields CDR1 MNHEY and CDR2 SMNVEV (reference sequence). V lost 5 bases and J 1 base, leaving 14 bases between the germline ends. CDR3 loop: CASSPLMGQNTEAFF. CDR3 nucleotides: TGTGCCAGCAGTCCCTTAATGGGGCAGAACACTGAAGCTTTCTTT.

The V call is TRBV6-1, the J call TRBJ1-2; 8 nucleotides match TRBD1. This CDR3 is built from 15 residues. The V gene's germline CDR1 is MNHNS and CDR2 SASEGT. Germline trimming cut 0 bases from V and 7 bases from J; bases unmatched to any gene: 7. The CDR3 protein is CASSEAGRGLGGYTF. The CDR3 DNA sequence: TGTGCCAGCAGTGAAGCGGGCAGGGGGCTCGGTGGCTACACCTTC.

This clone was recorded once. The rearrangement links TRBV5-4 to TRBJ1-2; D is perhaps TRBD1 (5 bases). The germline V gene encodes CDR1 SGHNT and CDR2 YYREEE (reference sequence). The CDR3 has 16 amino acids. The V gene lost 0 bases and the J gene lost 6 bases, with 18 bases spanning the gap. In nucleotides, the CDR3 is TGTGCCAGCAGCTTGGATCAGGGCCGCACAGAGGATGGCTACACCTTC. It yields the protein CASSLDQGRTEDGYTF.

The chain joins TRBV5-4 to TRBJ2-1; TRBD2 matches at 9 bases. The V segment lost 0 bases and the J segment 2 bases; nucleotides outside the gene matches: 9. Germline V CDR1 and CDR2: SGHNT, YYREEE (reference sequence). The CDR3 extends over 18 amino acids. The DNA of the CDR3 is TGTGCCAGCAGCTTGGCCGAAGGCGGGGGGGCCACCTACAATGAGCAGTTCTTC. Its translation is CASSLAEGGGATYNEQFF. Together with reference TRBV5-4 and TRBJ2-1, the CDR3 gives the full variable domain: ETGVTQSPTHLIKTRGQQVTLRCSSQSGHNTVSWYQQALGQGPQFIFQYYREEENGRGNFPPRFSGLQFPNYSSELNVNALELDDSALYLCASSLAEGGGATYNEQFFGPGTRLTVL.

This chain connects TRBV10-3 to TRBJ2-2, with 8 bases that match TRBD2. Germline lookup yields CDR1 ENHRY and CDR2 SYGVKD. This CDR3 region has 12 residues. V gave up 8 bases and J gave up 4 bases; unmatched junction bases: 0. This CDR3 reads CAIGTSTGELFF. The CDR3 DNA follows: TGTGCCATCGGGACTAGCACCGGGGAGCTGTTTTTT.

The genes are TRBV5-8 and TRBJ2-5; 11 bases are a match to TRBD2. Germline CDR1 reads SGHTS; CDR2 reads YDEGEE. The trim removed 4 bases at V and 4 bases at J, leaving 6 bases unmatched. CDR3 length equals 15 residues. The CDR3 reads CASSVLLAGVETQYF. The CDR3 DNA reads as TGTGCCAGCAGCGTCCTACTAGCGGGAGTAGAGACCCAGTACTTC.

V and J are TRBV7-2 and TRBJ1-2; 7 bases align to TRBD1. J gave up 7 bases and V 5 bases, and 7 bases lay outside the gene matches. Germline CDR1 is SGHTA and CDR2 is FQGNSA. CDR3 length: 13 amino acids. In DNA form, the CDR3 reads TGTGCCAGCAGCCCGCGAGACAGGGCTGGCTACACCTTC. It yields the protein CASSPRDRAGYTF.

The CDR3 region is CASSPDYTGELFF. CDR3 nucleotides: TGTGCCAGCAGCCCCGATTACACCGGGGAGCTGTTTTTT. V is TRBV7-9 and J is TRBJ2-2; D is undetermined. The CDR3 contains 13 residues. Trimming took off 5 bases at V and 3 bases at J, with 7 bases between the two ends. Germline V CDR1 and CDR2: SEHNR, FQNEAQ (reference sequence).

The rearrangement joins TRBV9 to TRBJ2-4; TRBD1 matches at 7 bases. The J segment lost 5 bases and the V segment lost 0 bases, leaving 5 bases of the junction unmatched. CDR1 SGDLS and CDR2 YYNGEE come from the germline V gene. This CDR3 contains 15 residues. CDR3 protein: CASSVGDRDQNIQYF. CDR3 nucleotide sequence: TGTGCCAGCAGCGTAGGTGACAGGGATCAAAACATTCAGTACTTC.